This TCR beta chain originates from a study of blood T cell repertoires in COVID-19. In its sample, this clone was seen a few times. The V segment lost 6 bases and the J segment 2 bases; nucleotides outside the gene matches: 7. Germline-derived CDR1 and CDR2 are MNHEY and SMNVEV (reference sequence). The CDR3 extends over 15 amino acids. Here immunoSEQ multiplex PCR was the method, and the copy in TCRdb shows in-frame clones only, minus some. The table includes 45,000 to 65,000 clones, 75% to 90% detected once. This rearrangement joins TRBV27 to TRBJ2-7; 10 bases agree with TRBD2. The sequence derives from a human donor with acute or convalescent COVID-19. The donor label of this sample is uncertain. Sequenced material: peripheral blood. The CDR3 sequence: CASRITSGTTYEQYF. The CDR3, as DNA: TGTGCCAGCAGGATTACTAGCGGGACTACCTACGAGCAGTACTTC.